This is a list of T cell receptor beta chains from one sample in a study of Graves' ophthalmopathy and Graves' hyperthyroidism. In TCRdb, the multiplex PCR reads were re-called with MiXCR into one record per CDR3 protein. The repertoire holds some 240,000 distinct CDR3 sequences, with less than 55% as singletons. Sample: peripheral blood. The receptors derive from an adult man with Graves' ophthalmopathy. Both conserved end residues are trimmed from each CDR3.

v_call	j_call	cdr3_aa
TRBV4-2	TRBJ2-7	ASSQEQTRNYEQY
TRBV10-3	TRBJ2-7	ASSSGGGAVHEQY
TRBV20-1	TRBJ2-7	SARVGGIEQY
TRBV24-1	TRBJ1-2	ATKGQSNYGYT
TRBV12-3/TRBV12-4	TRBJ1-4	ASSVTYEKLF
TRBV19	TRBJ2-7	ASSTHYRGLYEQY
TRBV12-3/TRBV12-4	TRBJ2-7	ASSLVSQQY
TRBV4-1	TRBJ2-7	ASSRELGSYEQY
TRBV29-1	TRBJ2-7	SVELAGGSYEQY
TRBV29-1	TRBJ1-5	SVEQVGQPQH
TRBV6-5	TRBJ1-1	ARHRVDTEAF
TRBV12-3/TRBV12-4	TRBJ1-2	ASSPRGNYGYT
TRBV28	TRBJ2-7	ASSSSLGGRVPYEQY
TRBV24-1	TRBJ2-2	ATSDQPGRTNTGGLF
TRBV29-1	TRBJ1-5	SVGTGVGQPQH
TRBV7-3	TRBJ1-1	ASSSSTGPNTEAF
TRBV7-9	TRBJ2-3	ASSPQPRDTQY
TRBV5-8	TRBJ1-2	ASSLAVGQGDYGYT
TRBV5-4	TRBJ1-1	ASSFTGGGSTEAF
TRBV7-9	TRBJ2-7	ASSSGQGLSYEQY
TRBV11-2	TRBJ1-2	ASSLVGEVNYGYT
TRBV10-3	TRBJ2-7	AIRVRGYEQY
TRBV9	TRBJ1-5	ASSVGGSYRQPQH
TRBV10-2	TRBJ2-7	ASTAWPNSYEQY
TRBV7-8	TRBJ1-5	ASSFQSQPQH
TRBV5-6	TRBJ2-7	ASSLDQTGFEEQY
TRBV12-3/TRBV12-4	TRBJ2-6	ASSEVQGASFGANVLT